This T cell receptor (beta chain) is drawn from a study of PD-L1 blockade in urothelial cancer. Study-wide background: From 0 to 3 prior chemotherapy regimens had been given to the patients.

As for time point: peripheral blood 6 weeks after treatment start. Enrolled patients showed locally advanced or metastatic urothelial carcinoma. Clones were read by immunoSEQ multiplex PCR, and TCRdb kept only the in-frame ones, dropping some. The repertoire holds 90,000 to 130,000 clones, 80% to 95% seen once, with approximately 3.5% in the top ten. V lost 4 bases and J lost 4; bases outside the gene matches: 2. The germline gives CDR1 SNHLY, CDR2 FYNNEI. The CDR3 length is 15 residues. The sample consisted of PBMCs, taken around atezolizumab (anti-PD-L1) treatment. This TCR came from a man aged 60-69 years with urothelial cancer. The gene calls are TRBV2 and TRBJ1-6, with TRBD1 identical over 9 bases. CDR3 region: CASSATGGYNSPLHF. Here the CDR3 DNA reads TGTGCCAGCAGTGCGACAGGGGGTTATAATTCACCCCTCCACTTT.